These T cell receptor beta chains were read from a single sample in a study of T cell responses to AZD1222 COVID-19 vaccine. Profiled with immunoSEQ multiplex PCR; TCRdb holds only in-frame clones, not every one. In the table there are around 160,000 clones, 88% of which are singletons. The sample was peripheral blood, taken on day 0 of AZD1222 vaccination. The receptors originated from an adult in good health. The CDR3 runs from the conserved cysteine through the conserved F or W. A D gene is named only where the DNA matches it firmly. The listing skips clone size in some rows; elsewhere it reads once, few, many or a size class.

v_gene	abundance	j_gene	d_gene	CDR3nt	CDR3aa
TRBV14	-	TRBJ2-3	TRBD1	TGTGCCAGCAGCCAAGGTCCCAGGGGGACATCAGATACGCAGTATTTT	CASSQGPRGTSDTQYF
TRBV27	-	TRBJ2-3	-	TGTGCCAGCAGTTTATCTCCGATTTCAGTAGCAGATACGCAGTATTTT	CASSLSPISVADTQYF
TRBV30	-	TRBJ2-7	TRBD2	TGTGCCTCCGGGACTAGCGGGGGATACTACGAGCAGTACTTC	CASGTSGGYYEQYF
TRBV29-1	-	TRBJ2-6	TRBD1	TGCAGCGCTTCGCTCAGGGACAGGGGGCTCTCTGGGGCCAACGTCCTGACTTTC	CSASLRDRGLSGANVLTF
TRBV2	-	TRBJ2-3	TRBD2	TGTGCCAGCAGTCCACGACGTAGCGGGAGGGACACAGATACGCAGTATTTT	CASSPRRSGRDTDTQYF
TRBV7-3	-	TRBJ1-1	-	TGTGCCAGCAGCTTAGGGGTGGGCACTGAAGCTTTCTTT	CASSLGVGTEAFF
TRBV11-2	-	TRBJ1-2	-	TGTGCCAGCAGCCCCGACTTTGGCTACACCTTC	CASSPDFGYTF
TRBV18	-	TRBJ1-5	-	TGTGCCAGCTCACCACTGAACGGACGAACAGAAAATCAGCCCCAGCATTTT	CASSPLNGRTENQPQHF
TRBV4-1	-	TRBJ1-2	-	TGCGCCAGCAGCCAAGACTATGGCTACACCTTC	CASSQDYGYTF
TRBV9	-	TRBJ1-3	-	TGTGCCAGCAGCGTAGAAGGGGTCGGAAACACCATATATTTT	CASSVEGVGNTIYF
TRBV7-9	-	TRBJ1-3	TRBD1	TGTGCCAGCAGCTTTGGGACAGGGGGCCGCTCTGGAAACACCATATATTTT	CASSFGTGGRSGNTIYF
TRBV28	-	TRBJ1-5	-	TGTGCCAGCAGTCTGGACGAATCCTATAGCAATCAGCCCCAGCATTTT	CASSLDESYSNQPQHF
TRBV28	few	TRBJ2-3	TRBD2	TGTGCCAGCAGCCCCCCGACTAGCGGGGTCACAGATACGCAGTATTTT	CASSPPTSGVTDTQYF
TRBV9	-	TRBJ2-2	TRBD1	TGTGCCAGCAGCGAAGGGACAGGAGGGACCGGGGAGCTGTTTTTT	CASSEGTGGTGELFF
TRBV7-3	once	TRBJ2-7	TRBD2	TGTGCCAGCAGCGTAAATAGCGGGAGCCACGAGCAGTACTTC	CASSVNSGSHEQYF
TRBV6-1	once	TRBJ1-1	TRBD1	TGTGCCAGCAGTGAACAGGGGGCCTCCGCTGAAGCTTTCTTT	CASSEQGASAEAFF
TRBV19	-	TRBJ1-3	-	TGTGCCAGTAGTATTCAAGGGGTCGGGAACACCATATATTTT	CASSIQGVGNTIYF
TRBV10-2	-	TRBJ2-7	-	TGCGCCAGCAGTGAACCTAGCGCATCCTACGAGCAGTACTTC	CASSEPSASYEQYF
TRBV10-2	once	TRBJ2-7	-	TGCGCCAGCACGGTCTCAAGCTCCTACGAGCAGTACTTC	CASTVSSSYEQYF
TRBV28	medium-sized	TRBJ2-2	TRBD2	TGTGCCAGCAGTCGGACTAGCGCGGCCGGGGAGCTGTTTTTT	CASSRTSAAGELFF
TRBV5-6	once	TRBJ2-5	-	TGTGCCAGCAGCGGAGGTAAAGGGGCGGGGCAAGAGACCCAGTACTTC	CASSGGKGAGQETQYF
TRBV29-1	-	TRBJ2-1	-	TGCAGCGTTGTAGGATTAGCGAGGAATGAGCAGTTCTTC	CSVVGLARNEQFF
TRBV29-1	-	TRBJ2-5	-	TGCAGCGTGGGAGGAGTGGATGGTACCCAGTACTTC	CSVGGVDGTQYF
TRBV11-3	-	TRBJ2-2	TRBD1	TGTGCCAGCAGCCGACAGGGGGTAACAGCCGGGGAGCTGTTTTTT	CASSRQGVTAGELFF
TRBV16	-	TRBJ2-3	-	TGTGCCAGCAGCCGGGCCCGTTGGAATACGCAGTATTTT	CASSRARWNTQYF
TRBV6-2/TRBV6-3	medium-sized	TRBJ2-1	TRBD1	TGTGCCAGCAGTTCTCCAAGACAGGGGTACAATGAGCAGTTCTTC	CASSSPRQGYNEQFF
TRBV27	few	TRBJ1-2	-	TGTGCCAGCAGTTTATCCCCGTCGACAGCTAACTATGGCTACACCTTC	CASSLSPSTANYGYTF
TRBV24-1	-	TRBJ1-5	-	TGTGCCACCAGTCCACCGGGGGGGAGCAATCAGCCCCAGCATTTT	CATSPPGGSNQPQHF
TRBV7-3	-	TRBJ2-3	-	TGTGCCAGCAGCTCAAGGACTAGCACAGATACGCAGTATTTT	CASSSRTSTDTQYF
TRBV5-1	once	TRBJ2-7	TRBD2	TGCGCCAGCAGCAAAGGGACTAGATCCTACGAGCAGTACTTC	CASSKGTRSYEQYF
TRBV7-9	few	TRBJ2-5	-	TGTGCCAGCAGCCACGCTCGAGGTTGGGAGACCCAGTACTTC	CASSHARGWETQYF
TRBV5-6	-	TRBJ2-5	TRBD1	TGTGCCAGCAGCGTAGACAGGGGGCTTCCCGGACAGACCCAGTACTTC	CASSVDRGLPGQTQYF
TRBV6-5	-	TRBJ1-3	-	TGTGCCAGCAGTTACTCCGACACACGCTCTGGAAACACCATATATTTT	CASSYSDTRSGNTIYF
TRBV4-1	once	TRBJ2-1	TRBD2	TGCGCCAGCAGGTCTACTAGCGGGGGGACCGAATACAATGAGCAGTTCTTC	CASRSTSGGTEYNEQFF
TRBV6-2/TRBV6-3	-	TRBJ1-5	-	TGTGCCAGCAGTTACGGCCACAGCAATCAGCCCCAGCATTTT	CASSYGHSNQPQHF
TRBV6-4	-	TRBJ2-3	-	TGTGCCAGCAGTGATACATCAAGTGATAGCACAGATACGCAGTATTTT	CASSDTSSDSTDTQYF
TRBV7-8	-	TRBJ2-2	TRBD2	TGTGCCAGCAGCACAGGGACTAGCGGGGGACCCAACACCGGGGAGCTGTTTTTT	CASSTGTSGGPNTGELFF
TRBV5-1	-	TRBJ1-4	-	TGCGCCAGCAGTCCGGGGTCCCCCGCAACTAATGAAAAACTGTTTTTT	CASSPGSPATNEKLFF
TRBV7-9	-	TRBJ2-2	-	TGTGCCAGCAGCTCCTTCCCGCAGGCCAACACCGGGGAGCTGTTTTTT	CASSSFPQANTGELFF
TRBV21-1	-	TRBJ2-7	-	TGTGCCAGCTCGCGGGGGGACGAGGGAGAGCAGTACTTC	CASSRGDEGEQYF
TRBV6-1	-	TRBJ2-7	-	TGTGCCAGCAGTGAACTGGACTACGAGCAGTACTTC	CASSELDYEQYF
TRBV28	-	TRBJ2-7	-	TGTGCCAGCAGTTTCAGGCCCACTTACGAGCAGTACTTC	CASSFRPTYEQYF
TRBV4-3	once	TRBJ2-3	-	TGCGCCAGCAGCGGGGTCGGCACAGATACGCAGTATTTT	CASSGVGTDTQYF
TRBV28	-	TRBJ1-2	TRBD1	TGTGCCAGCAGTACCGCAGGGGGTTCTAACTATGGCTACACCTTC	CASSTAGGSNYGYTF
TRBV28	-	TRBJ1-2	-	TGTGCCAGCAGTTTTCCCAGCCGGGGGCTAAATGGCTACACCTTC	CASSFPSRGLNGYTF
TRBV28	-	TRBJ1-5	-	TGTGCCAGCAGTCCTCGGACGCCGATCAATCAGCCCCAGCATTTT	CASSPRTPINQPQHF
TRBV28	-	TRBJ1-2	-	TGTGCCACTAACCGGCAAATCAAACTCTATGGCTACACCTTC	CATNRQIKLYGYTF
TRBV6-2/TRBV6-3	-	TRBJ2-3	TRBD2	TGTGCCAGCAGCCACGGGCCCCGACTAGCGGGAAGCACAGATACGCAGTATTTT	CASSHGPRLAGSTDTQYF
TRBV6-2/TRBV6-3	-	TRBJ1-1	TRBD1	TGTGCCAGCAGTTACAGTATTGGACAGGAGAACACTGAAGCTTTCTTT	CASSYSIGQENTEAFF